This T cell receptor beta chain appears in the sequencing data of a study of shared clonotypes between healthy human individuals. On the study more broadly: Contributing individuals were two females and three males aged 18 to 49. Study results and caveats: The genetic and exposure-history diversity represented was limited by few donors. Clonotype sharing among the donors was expected to vary with sequencing depth.

Per the germline V gene, CDR1 is SGDLS and CDR2 is YYNGEE. This CDR3 is built from 13 residues. Worth noting for this clone: The antigen is not known. It differs at one base from a far larger clone, so likely a read error.

Some 31,000 T cell genomes (300 ng DNA) went into each PBMC replicate. Using immunoSEQ multiplex PCR, the repertoire was profiled, and TCRdb retains in-frame clones only, with some absent. The data contain about half a million clones, about 85% of them singletons. The V call is TRBV9, the J call TRBJ2-7; the match to TRBD2 covers 9 bases. Sequenced material: PBMCs. The sequence was obtained from a woman between 40 and 55 years old in good health. Some clones in this sample may be carry-over from other donors' samples. In nucleotides, the CDR3 is TGTGTCAGCAGCGACCGACTAGCGGCCGAGCAGTACTTC. Residues: CVSSDRLAAEQYF.